This TCR beta chain came from a study of T cell repertoires in cytomegalovirus infection. Study information: CMV epitopes that were recently identified and HLA-C-restricted were used alongside well-studied HLA-B-restricted ones. A matching HLA type, together with CMV infection, was signaled by public TCR beta signatures. General observations from the study: Cumulative frequency (of public TCR beta family members) identified carriers of CMV plus the relevant HLA. Clonotype analysis showed dominance of the ex vivo response by HLA-C-restricted CMV-specific TCR beta clonotypes.

V dropped 0 bases and J dropped 5 bases, with 8 bases sitting between them. The CDR3 has 14 amino acids. Each CDR3 protein gets one entry after TCRdb re-called the reads with MiXCR. The sample holds about 500,000 distinct CDR3 sequences, 30% to 40% seen once. A few counts support this clonotype. Its target is unknown. Sequenced material: cultured PBMCs, taken from culture after CMV antigen stimulation. The chain employs TRBV12-3 or TRBV12-4 and TRBJ2-1; D possibly matches TRBD1 or TRBD2 (6 bases each). This receptor was taken from a human donor in good health (CMV status not recorded). Some clones in this sample may be carry-over from other donors' samples. CDR3 in DNA: TGTGCCAGCAGTTTAGCGGGGGGCCACAATGAGCAGTTCTTC. As protein: CASSLAGGHNEQFF.